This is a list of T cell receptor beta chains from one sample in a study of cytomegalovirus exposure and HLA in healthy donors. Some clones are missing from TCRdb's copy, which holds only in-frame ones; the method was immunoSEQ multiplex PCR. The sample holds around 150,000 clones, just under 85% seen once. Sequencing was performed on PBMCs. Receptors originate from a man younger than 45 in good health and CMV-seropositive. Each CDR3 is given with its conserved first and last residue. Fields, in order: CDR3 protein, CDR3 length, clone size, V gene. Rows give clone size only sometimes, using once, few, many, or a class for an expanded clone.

CASSLGAGQAFVVAKNIQYF,20,-,TRBV5-1
CASSVLTSGGGETQYF,16,-,TRBV7-2
CASSFLRGLAVSNEQFF,17,-,TRBV5-1
CASSPRDRGGETQYF,15,-,TRBV7-8
CASSEAGTHPFINTEAFF,18,-,TRBV2
CASSLRTSGSPSTDTQYF,18,-,TRBV5-4
CASSRLQGYEQYF,13,few,TRBV7-6
CASSYSATGDYGYTF,15,-,TRBV6-6
CASSPTSGLEQFF,13,-,TRBV7-2
CASSRGQVPGELFF,14,-,TRBV2
CASSYGASGKQETQYF,16,once,TRBV6-5
CASNRERTDTQYF,13,-,TRBV6-5
CASSVFSTTSGSRNEQFF,18,-,TRBV9
CAWSPGTGAPSNQPQHF,17,-,TRBV30
CASSRGSVYGYTF,13,few,TRBV19
CASSHQNIQTGDEQFF,16,few,TRBV5-1
CASSQRTGGQETQYF,15,once,TRBV18
CASSPQFNTQYF,12,-,TRBV7-2
CASSHRGGTNTEAFF,15,once,TRBV4-1
CASSQDEVARGSPLHF,16,-,TRBV4-2
CASSLSGQGNQPQHF,15,-,TRBV2
CASSTPGQIFYGYTF,15,many,TRBV6-6
CASSLFATGDREQYF,15,-,TRBV7-2
CASSRGGTQGNTIYF,15,-,TRBV7-3
CASSLPIDRETSYEQYF,17,-,TRBV7-8
CASSLGQSSTDTQYF,15,-,TRBV11-2
CASSPQPDSNQPQHF,15,-,TRBV18
CASSDRTSYNEQFF,14,-,TRBV2
CASSLDRANQPQHF,14,-,TRBV4-3
CASSSGPGRGDSPGTDTQYF,20,-,TRBV5-1
CASSPTLAGDNTGELFF,17,-,TRBV18
CATGSGGAEKLFF,13,-,TRBV15
CASSLASGASYEQYF,15,-,TRBV5-1
CASSVATGALGGYTF,15,-,TRBV9
CASSELWEDEQFF,13,-,TRBV2
CASSLEQGADQAFF,14,-,TRBV18
CASSNTGRGYGYTF,14,-,TRBV2
CASSEGQGARETQYF,15,-,TRBV2
CAILSNSGGWSGYTF,15,-,TRBV10-3
CASITGQETQYF,12,few,TRBV5-1
CASSPSDRIAYEQYF,15,-,TRBV7-6
CASKLGQGIIGEGYTF,16,-,TRBV7-9
CASSYIGEGDGYTF,14,-,TRBV6-5